This T cell receptor beta chain was captured in a study of vaccination effects on CD4 cells after COVID-19. This clone has only one observation. Its antigen is undetermined. Findings and caveats of the study: Clones of infection and vaccine origin contracted markedly late after vaccination. Researchers reported few convalescent patients and no early post-infection timepoints in the study.

Data came from immunoSEQ multiplex PCR; TCRdb stores just in-frame clones and leaves some out. The sample contains about 20,000 clones, approximately 72% of which appear only once. Trimming cost V 2 bases and J 4 bases, with 10 bases left between them. This CDR3 spans 14 amino acids. Germline V gene sequence: CDR1 SGHRS, CDR2 YFSETQ. After expansion with viral peptide pools in the ViraFEST assay, antigen-specific CD4+ T cells were sequenced. The authors isolated CD4+ T cells after more than eight days of culture. No vaccinee had earlier SARS-CoV-2 infection, and nucleocapsid antibodies were negative. Every well housed around 2.1 million PBMC, which grew in culture alongside about 10 IU/ml IL-2 and roughly 9.9 ug/ml peptides. Half the medium was swapped for IL-2 medium on days 3 and 7.

The TCR comes from a human donor who received a COVID-19 vaccine. This rearrangement joins TRBV5-1 to TRBJ1-3, with D unclear. The source material was CD4+ T cells from PBMCs cultured with HCoV-NL63 spike peptides, sampled before COVID-19 vaccination. The CDR3 bases are TGCGCCAGCAGCTTCGGGGAGGACGGAAACACCATATATTTT. Its translation: CASSFGEDGNTIYF. Looking up the rest from reference TRBV5-1 and TRBJ1-3 gives the full variable domain: KAGVTQTPRYLIKTRGQQVTLSCSPISGHRSVSWYQQTPGQGLQFLFEYFSETQRNKGNFPGRFSGRQFSNSRSEMNVSTLELGDSALYLCASSFGEDGNTIYFGEGSWLTVV.